Listed here are 21 T cell receptor beta chains from one sample, sequenced in a study of cytomegalovirus exposure and HLA in healthy donors. PCR employed 60 Vbeta and 13 Jbeta primers. The assay was immunoSEQ multiplex PCR, and TCRdb's table has in-frame clones only and misses some. Altogether about 89,000 clones are present, approximately 81% being singletons, with the ten largest covering 6% to 7.5%. Material for sequencing was PBMCs. These receptors came from a man aged 35 to 55 in good health and CMV-seropositive.

The rearrangement joins TRBV11-3 to TRBJ2-2; D may be TRBD1 (5 bases). This CDR3 region has 15 residues. The V gene's germline CDR1 is SGHNT and CDR2 YENEEA. Between the trimmed V and J ends, which lost 7 bases and 2 bases, there was a span of 14 bases. In nucleotides, the CDR3 is TGTGCCAGCAAGTGGCAGGGCCAAAACACCGGGGAGCTGTTTTTT. This translates into CASKWQGQNTGELFF.

The rearrangement joins TRBV2 to TRBJ2-5, with 9 positions matching TRBD2. This CDR3 spans 15 amino acids. V lost 3 bases and J lost 11; bases outside the gene matches: 13. CDR1 is SNHLY and CDR2 is FYNNEI in the germline V gene. CDR3 DNA: TGTGCCAGCAGTGATTTAGCGGGAGCGAAGGGGGAGCAGTACTTC. Translation gives CASSDLAGAKGEQYF.

The rearrangement uses TRBV30 and TRBJ1-2, with D perhaps TRBD1 (5 bases). V lost 2 bases to trimming and J lost 8 bases, with 12 bases between them. Germline CDR1 GTSNPN, CDR2 SVGIG (reference sequence). CDR3 length: 12 amino acids. CDR3 sequence reads: CAWSMGGDGYTF. The CDR3 DNA sequence: TGTGCCTGGAGTATGGGGGGGGACGGCTACACCTTC.

The rearrangement joins TRBV28 to TRBJ2-1, with 8 bases that match TRBD2. The germline gives CDR1 MDHEN, CDR2 SYDVKM. The CDR3 has 15 amino acids. V shed 6 bases and J 4 bases; nucleotides not matched to a gene: 8. The CDR3 reads CASRYSSGPYNEQFF. The DNA for the CDR3 is TGTGCCAGCAGATACTCTAGCGGGCCTTACAATGAGCAGTTCTTC.

The chain recombines TRBV7-2 with TRBJ2-3, with TRBD1 matching over 8 bases. V dropped 5 bases and J dropped 2; count of bases not matched to a gene: 9. The CDR3 is 16 amino acids. Germline-derived CDR1 and CDR2 are SGHTA and FQGNSA. The CDR3 DNA reads TGTGCCAGCAGCCATCGGACAGGGCACTACACAGATACGCAGTATTTT. It translates to CASSHRTGHYTDTQYF.

The rearrangement joins TRBV7-9 to TRBJ2-3; weak D call: TRBD2 (5 bases). Trimming pared 6 bases from V and 4 bases from J, leaving 11 bases between. Germline V gives CDR1 SEHNR, CDR2 FQNEAQ (reference sequence). This CDR3 is 13 amino acids long. CDR3 nucleotides: TGTGCCAGCAGACTGGACTCGGCAGATACGCAGTATTTT. Its protein is CASRLDSADTQYF.

The CDR3: CASSGGTSSVRELFF. CDR3 nucleotides: TGTGCCAGCAGTGGCGGGACTAGTAGCGTAAGGGAGCTGTTTTTT. This chain uses TRBV2 with TRBJ2-2, with 8 bases that match TRBD2. Trimming cost V 4 bases and J 9 bases; bases outside gene matches: 10. CDR3 size: 15 residues. Looked up from germline, CDR1 is SNHLY and CDR2 is FYNNEI.

This chain uses TRBV9 with TRBJ2-7; TRBD2 matches at 9 bases. After removal of 0 bases from V and 1 base from J, the junction contained 5 bases not matched to a gene. Per germline, CDR1 SGDLS and CDR2 YYNGEE. The CDR3 is 16 amino acids. The CDR3 is CASSVAAGGGSYEQYF. For the CDR3, the DNA is TGTGCCAGCAGCGTAGCCGCGGGGGGGGGTTCCTACGAGCAGTACTTC.

This clone was seen more than once but under ten times. The CDR3 DNA sequence: TGTGCCAGCAGTGAAGATTTGGCAGGGGAGCATTGTGGGCAGTTCTTC. Amino acid sequence: CASSEDLAGEHCGQFF. The chain is built from TRBV2 and TRBJ2-1; D may be TRBD1 (6 bases). The V and J ends lost 1 base and 12 bases respectively, with 22 bases between them. In germline, CDR1 is SNHLY, CDR2 FYNNEI. This CDR3 has 16 residues.

The chain joins TRBV7-9 to TRBJ2-1; 8 nucleotides align to TRBD2. Germline lookup yields CDR1 SEHNR and CDR2 FQNEAQ (reference sequence). With V trimmed by 5 bases and J by 6 bases, 12 bases remained unmatched. This CDR3 contains 16 residues. CDR3 amino acids: CASSQTTGGHFNEQFF. CDR3 sequence (DNA): TGTGCCAGCAGCCAGACTACGGGGGGGCATTTCAATGAGCAGTTCTTC.

This chain links TRBV28 with TRBJ2-5; perhaps TRBD2 as D (5 bases). The CDR3 sequence is 14 residues long. The germline gives CDR1 MDHEN, CDR2 SYDVKM. Trimming removed 5 bases from V and 1 base from J, with 11 bases in between. The chain's CDR3 is CASSPTSSQETQYF. CDR3 coding DNA: TGTGCCAGCAGTCCAACTAGTTCCCAAGAGACCCAGTACTTC. The full variable domain, completed using reference TRBV28 and TRBJ2-5, is DVKVTQSSRYLVKRTGEKVFLECVQDMDHENMFWYRQDPGLGLRLIYFSYDVKMKEKGDIPEGYSVSREKKERFSLILESASTNQTSMYLCASSPTSSQETQYFGPGTRLLVL.

The gene calls are TRBV5-1 and TRBJ2-5, with D tentatively TRBD1 (5 bases). The last part of the DNA fits TRBJ2-7 better; the J call may be wrong. Germline V lookup: CDR1 SGHRS, CDR2 YFSETQ. CDR3 length: 14 residues. CDR3 protein: CASSLFQGGGEQYF. CDR3 in DNA: TGCGCCAGCAGCTTGTTCCAGGGTGGCGGCGAGCAGTACTTC.

This sequence joins TRBV20-1 and TRBJ2-7; 10 positions agree with TRBD2. The CDR3 runs 11 residues. The junction had 5 bases not matched to a gene; V was cut back by 6 bases and J by 9 bases. Germline V CDR1 and CDR2: DFQATT, SNEGSKA (reference sequence). The CDR3 bases are TGCAGTGCAGAAACTAGCGGGATGCAGTACTTC. This encodes CSAETSGMQYF.

J is TRBJ2-1 and V is TRBV5-6; no reliable D call. Germline-derived CDR1 and CDR2 are SGHDT and YYEEEE. With 3 bases removed from V and 10 bases from J, the gap between germline ends came to 14 bases. This CDR3 has 13 residues. The CDR3 bases are TGTGCCAGCAGCTCGCTCTCGGGTTGGGAGCAGTTCTTC. Encoded protein: CASSSLSGWEQFF.

The CDR3 here is CASSIGRGLNEQFF. CDR3 in DNA: TGTGCCAGTAGTATAGGCAGGGGGCTCAATGAGCAGTTCTTC. This rearrangement joins TRBV19 to TRBJ2-1, with 8 bases matching TRBD1. This CDR3 is built from 14 residues. CDR1 is LNHDA and CDR2 is SQIVND in the germline V gene (reference sequence). Trimming took 1 base from V and 6 from J; bases not matched to a gene: 2.

The chain has TRBV15 and TRBJ2-7, with no clear D. The germline V gene encodes CDR1 LNHNV and CDR2 YYDKDF (reference sequence). With 0 bases removed from V and 2 bases from J, the gap between germline ends came to 8 bases. The CDR3 extends over 14 amino acids. CDR3 nucleotides: TGTGCCACCAGCAGAGATATTGGCCCCTACGAGCAGTACTTC. It is translated as CATSRDIGPYEQYF.

This clone was seen just once. CDR3 DNA sequence: TGTGCCAGCAGCAAAATTATATCCTACGAGCAGTACTTC. Protein: CASSKIISYEQYF. V usage is TRBV21-1 and J usage is TRBJ2-7; no check of the table's D call, TRBD2, against the DNA was made. TRBV21-1 is flagged as a pseudogene. The CDR3 contains 13 residues.

The chain links TRBV19 to TRBJ2-2, with TRBD1 identical over 11 bases. This CDR3 is 15 amino acids long. Germline trimming cut 6 bases from V and 4 bases from J; bases unmatched to any gene: 4. Germline assignment: CDR1 LNHDA and CDR2 SQIVND (reference sequence). This chain's CDR3 is CASRDRGRVTGELFF. The CDR3 DNA is TGTGCCAGTAGGGACAGGGGGCGGGTCACCGGGGAGCTGTTTTTT.

The genes are TRBV28 and TRBJ2-1; 11 bases line up with TRBD2. Germline lookup yields CDR1 MDHEN and CDR2 SYDVKM. Trimming removed 8 bases from V and 5 bases from J; junction bases left unmatched: 5. This CDR3 has 14 residues. The chain's CDR3 is CASVAGGPNNEQFF. CDR3 nucleotides: TGTGCCAGCGTAGCGGGAGGGCCCAACAATGAGCAGTTCTTC.

V and J are TRBV18 and TRBJ1-1; 8 bases match TRBD1. The V gene end was trimmed by 5 bases and the J gene end by 3 bases; junction bases not matched to a gene: 8. The V gene's germline CDR1 is KGHSH and CDR2 LQKENI. This CDR3 contains 15 residues. As DNA, the CDR3 is TGTGCCAGCTCAACCCGTCAGGGGGCAGACACTGAAGCTTTCTTT. This codes for CASSTRQGADTEAFF.

The J gene is TRBJ2-1, the V gene TRBV5-1; 9 positions match TRBD2. The length of the CDR3 is 14 residues. CDR1 is SGHRS and CDR2 is YFSETQ in the germline V gene. J lost 10 bases, V lost 4 bases, and 9 bases had no gene match. The CDR3 DNA reads as TGCGCCAGCAGCACTAGCGGGCAGTTTGAAGAGCAGTTCTTC. Translation: CASSTSGQFEEQFF.